The 30 T cell receptor beta chains in this list originate from one sample, sequenced in a study of cytomegalovirus exposure and HLA in healthy donors (dated by TCRdb to 2015 to 2018). Receptors were amplified or captured by the immunoSEQ multiplex PCR assay. The multiplex PCR relied on a mix of 60 forward primers for TCR Vbeta segments and 13 reverse primers for TCR Jbeta segments. TCRdb took this table from immuneACCESS and kept in-frame rearrangements with V and J called. Such tables lack part of the clones; where checked against another copy, unresolved V genes explain under half of the gap, and the rest is unexplained. The sample yields about 220,000 clones; 65% to 85% were counted once. The top ten constitute roughly 0.71% of the sample. The sequenced sample was PBMCs. These receptors came from a boy between 2 and 10 years old in good health and CMV-seronegative.

The chain uses TRBV19 and TRBJ2-3, with 7 bases aligning to TRBD1. Germline values: CDR1 LNHDA, CDR2 SQIVND (reference sequence). J was trimmed by 2 bases and V by 6 bases; bases with no gene match: 2. The CDR3 runs 13 residues. CDR3 amino acids: CASSGQATDTQYF. CDR3 nucleotide sequence: TGTGCCAGTAGCGGACAGGCCACAGATACGCAGTATTTT.

The chain uses TRBV12-5 and TRBJ2-5; unclear D gene. V lost 6 bases to trimming and J lost 7 bases, with 6 bases between them. CDR1 and CDR2 from the germline V gene are LGHNT and FRNRAP. CDR3 length: 10 residues. The CDR3 DNA is TGTGCTAGTGGCCCGGGGACCCAGTACTTC. Its translation: CASGPGTQYF.

For this clone: One junction end disagrees with the germline gene, perhaps due to a read error. This sequence joins TRBV10-3 and TRBJ2-7; 9 bases are a match to TRBD2. Germline V gene sequence: CDR1 ENHRY, CDR2 SYGVKD. CDR3 length: 14 residues. The CDR3 DNA is TGTGCCATCAGGGCGGGAGGGAGCTCCTACGGGCAGTACTTC. Amino acids: CAIRAGGSSYGQYF.

This chain uses TRBV6-5 with TRBJ1-1; 7 positions match TRBD1. Trimming at V came to 6 bases and at J to 7 bases, leaving 8 bases not matched to a gene. CDR3 length: 13 residues. Germline CDR1 MNHEY, CDR2 SVGAGI. The CDR3 loop reads CASRGDRVGEAFF. In nucleotides, the CDR3 is TGTGCCAGCAGGGGCGACAGGGTTGGTGAAGCTTTCTTT.

A word on this clone: Sequence at one end of the junction differs from germline and may be a read error. The chain links TRBV7-9 to TRBJ2-7, with 9 bases fitting TRBD2. The CDR3 covers 12 residues. The germline V gene encodes CDR1 SEHNR and CDR2 FQNEAQ (reference sequence). CDR3 sequence: CSSSLASGIADF. The CDR3 DNA is TGTTCCAGCAGCTTGGCTAGCGGGATCGCGGACTTC.

The chain is built from TRBV7-2 and TRBJ2-7, with D possibly matching TRBD1 (5 bases). V lost 3 bases, J lost 5 bases, and 11 bases lay in between. CDR1 SGHTA and CDR2 FQGNSA come from the germline V gene. The CDR3 has 13 residues. The CDR3 DNA sequence: TGTGCCAGCAGCTTTGGGGCAGCCAACGAGCAGTACTTC. Amino acid sequence: CASSFGAANEQYF.

The V gene is TRBV9, the J gene TRBJ1-1; D is possibly TRBD1 (6 bases). Trimming pared 3 bases from V and 0 bases from J, leaving 9 bases between. Looked up from germline, CDR1 is SGDLS and CDR2 is YYNGEE. CDR3 length: 14 residues. The CDR3: CASSAGQMNTEAFF. CDR3 sequence (DNA): TGTGCCAGCAGCGCCGGACAGATGAACACTGAAGCTTTCTTT.

The chain joins TRBV2 to TRBJ1-6; TRBD1 matches 8 bases. Germline-derived CDR1 and CDR2 are SNHLY and FYNNEI. J was trimmed by 6 bases and V by 10 bases; bases with no gene match: 5. There are 13 residues in the CDR3. CDR3 DNA: TGTGCCACCAAGGACAGGGCTAATTCACCCCTCCACTTT. It encodes CATKDRANSPLHF.

The V and J genes are TRBV11-2 and TRBJ2-2, with 7 positions matching TRBD2. CDR1 is SGHAT, CDR2 FQNNGV, per germline. This CDR3 spans 17 amino acids. J gave up 7 bases and V 1 base, and 12 bases lay outside the gene matches. CDR3 loop: CASSLGSGARIGGELFF. For the CDR3, the DNA is TGTGCCAGCAGCTTAGGGAGCGGGGCTCGGATCGGCGGGGAGCTGTTTTTT.

This rearrangement joins TRBV7-2 to TRBJ2-2, with 8 bases fitting TRBD2. The CDR3 sequence is 15 residues long. Germline trimming cut 6 bases from V and 4 bases from J; bases unmatched to any gene: 7. Germline loops: CDR1 SGHTA, CDR2 FQGNSA. DNA of the CDR3: TGTGCCAGCAGGTTAACCGGGACTAGCACCGGGGAGCTGTTTTTT. Protein: CASRLTGTSTGELFF.

The chain combines TRBV7-9 with TRBJ1-2; possibly TRBD1 for D (6 bases). The CDR3 is made up of 12 amino acids. In germline, CDR1 is SEHNR, CDR2 FQNEAQ (reference sequence). V was pared by 6 bases and J by 10 bases, with 15 bases between. The CDR3 DNA follows: TGTGCCAGCAGTAACTGGTCAGGGGCCTACACCTTC. Protein product: CASSNWSGAYTF.

This clone was observed once. The chain has TRBV29-1 and TRBJ1-2; a weak D match, TRBD1 (6 bases). The CDR3 covers 13 residues. Germline V gene sequence: CDR1 SQVTM, CDR2 ANQGSEA. With 6 bases removed from V and 7 bases from J, the gap between germline ends came to 18 bases. CDR3 bases: TGCAGCGTCCCAGAGGTCAGGGGAAGTGGCTACACCTTC. Its protein is CSVPEVRGSGYTF.

The V gene is TRBV5-1, the J gene TRBJ2-1; 9 bases fit TRBD1. The V segment lost 4 bases and the J segment 7 bases; nucleotides outside the gene matches: 6. CDR1 is SGHRS, CDR2 YFSETQ, per germline. The CDR3 sequence is 14 residues long. CDR3 amino acids: CASSQDRGGNEQFF. CDR3 nucleotide sequence: TGCGCCAGCAGCCAGGACAGGGGAGGGAATGAGCAGTTCTTC.

V gene TRBV15 combines with J gene TRBJ2-5; maybe TRBD2 (7 bases). Germline V gene data show CDR1 as LNHNV and CDR2 as YYDKDF (reference sequence). The CDR3 length is 16 residues. V gave up 3 bases and J gave up 8 bases, with 22 bases separating them. The CDR3 bases are TGTGCCACCAGCAGGCCATCCGGGGGGACAAGGGGAACCCAGTACTTC. Protein: CATSRPSGGTRGTQYF.

The genes are TRBV7-6 and TRBJ2-1, with D maybe TRBD1 (6 bases). V lost 1 base and J lost 2, with 12 bases in between. Germline CDR1 reads SGHVS; CDR2 reads FNYEAQ. The CDR3 spans 16 residues. In DNA, the CDR3 is TGTGCCAGCAGCTTAGGCCAGGGGTTCCCCTACAATGAGCAGTTCTTC. Its translation is CASSLGQGFPYNEQFF.

This chain joins TRBV13 and TRBJ2-2, with D possibly being TRBD2 (5 bases). Germline V gives CDR1 PRHDT, CDR2 FYEKMQ (reference sequence). There are 15 residues in the CDR3. V was clipped by 4 bases and J by 2 bases, with 11 bases between them. CDR3 amino acids: CASSSWGDNTGELFF. The CDR3 DNA reads TGTGCCAGCAGCTCCTGGGGAGATAACACCGGGGAGCTGTTTTTT.

V is TRBV19 and J is TRBJ1-1; TRBD1 aligns across 8 bases. The V gene's germline CDR1 is LNHDA and CDR2 SQIVND (reference sequence). This CDR3 contains 16 residues. The junction had 9 bases not matched to a gene; V was cut back by 5 bases and J by 1 base. The CDR3 bases are TGTGCCAGTAGTGTGGACAGGGTTAAGGGGAACACTGAAGCTTTCTTT. This translates into CASSVDRVKGNTEAFF.

The rearrangement uses TRBV19 and TRBJ2-7; unclear D gene. This CDR3 comprises 11 residues. V lost 5 bases and J lost 5, with 7 bases in between. Germline loops: CDR1 LNHDA, CDR2 SQIVND (reference sequence). The CDR3 coding sequence is TGTGCCAGTAGTTATGGGCACGAGCAGTACTTC. Translated, it gives CASSYGHEQYF.

The chain uses TRBV10-3 and TRBJ1-2; the match to TRBD1 covers 8 bases. Germline loops: CDR1 ENHRY, CDR2 SYGVKD. There are 14 residues in the CDR3. V gave up 0 bases and J gave up 7 bases; unmatched junction bases: 4. The CDR3 loop is CAISESRTGIGYTF. CDR3 DNA: TGTGCCATCAGTGAGTCCCGGACAGGGATTGGCTACACCTTC.

V usage is TRBV2 and J usage is TRBJ2-2; TRBD1 might be the D (6 bases). Germline CDR1 SNHLY, CDR2 FYNNEI. The V end was cut by 8 bases, the J end by 1 base, with 11 bases between. CDR3 size: 14 residues. CDR3 region: CASREQGNTGELFF. The CDR3 DNA sequence: TGTGCCAGCCGAGAACAGGGGAACACCGGGGAGCTGTTTTTT.

The V call is TRBV19, the J call TRBJ2-1; D might be TRBD2 (5 bases). Germline V gene sequence: CDR1 LNHDA, CDR2 SQIVND (reference sequence). V was clipped by 7 bases and J by 4 bases, with 17 bases between them. CDR3 length: 15 amino acids. The CDR3 region has the DNA TGTGCCAGTACACCACCTGAGCGGTCGTACAATGAGCAGTTCTTC. This sequence encodes CASTPPERSYNEQFF.

The V call is TRBV7-6, the J call TRBJ2-7; possibly TRBD2 for D (6 bases). Trimming removed 0 bases from V and 4 bases from J, with 22 bases in between. This CDR3 contains 18 residues. Germline CDR1 SGHVS, CDR2 FNYEAQ. The CDR3 DNA is TGTGCCAGCAGCTTAGCGCCGTCGCGGGAAGCCCAGCGGTACGAGCAGTACTTC. It specifies CASSLAPSREAQRYEQYF.

This clone was counted a single time. This rearrangement joins TRBV30 to TRBJ1-2, with D maybe TRBD1 (6 bases). V lost 4 bases and J lost 8, with 8 bases in between. The length of the CDR3 is 10 residues. Germline loops: CDR1 GTSNPN, CDR2 SVGIG (reference sequence). The CDR3 coding sequence is TGTGCCTGGAAAACAGGGGGCTACACCTTC. This sequence encodes CAWKTGGYTF.

V and J are TRBV7-2 and TRBJ2-5; 11 bases are shared with TRBD1. The DNA end is a closer match to TRBJ2-7, so the J assignment may be wrong. This CDR3 has 19 amino acids. The germline CDR1 and CDR2 sequences are SGHTA and FQGNSA. CDR3 loop: CASSFTGQGGAGFVDEQYF. In DNA form, the CDR3 reads TGTGCCAGCAGCTTCACGGGACAGGGGGGCGCGGGATTCGTCGACGAGCAGTACTTC.

This chain links TRBV5-1 with TRBJ1-2, with 8 bases matching TRBD1. V dropped 0 bases and J dropped 6; count of bases not matched to a gene: 4. The CDR3 loop spans 14 amino acids. Germline CDR1 SGHRS, CDR2 YFSETQ. CDR3 loop: CASSLVPDRDGYTF. CDR3 nucleotides: TGCGCCAGCAGCTTGGTCCCGGACAGGGATGGCTACACCTTC.

This clone appeared many times. The CDR3 bases are TGCAGCGTTGCGGCGGGACCCAATCAGCCCCAGCATTTT. Amino acid sequence: CSVAAGPNQPQHF. The V gene is TRBV29-1, the J gene TRBJ1-5; possible D gene TRBD1, 5 bases. This CDR3 has 13 amino acids. Germline V CDR1 and CDR2: SQVTM, ANQGSEA. V lost 4 bases to trimming and J lost 3 bases, with 10 bases between them. The complete variable domain, with remaining parts taken from reference TRBV29-1 and TRBJ1-5, reads SAVISQKPSRDICQRGTSLTIQCQVDSQVTMMFWYRQQPGQSLTLIATANQGSEATYESGFVIDKFPISRPNLTFSTLTVSNMSPEDSSIYLCSVAAGPNQPQHFGDGTRLSIL.

The chain uses TRBV7-9 and TRBJ1-2; 7 bases match TRBD1. The V segment lost 5 bases and the J segment 2 bases; nucleotides outside the gene matches: 2. Germline lookup yields CDR1 SEHNR and CDR2 FQNEAQ (reference sequence). CDR3 length: 13 amino acids. The CDR3 spells CASSATGNYGYTF. CDR3 sequence (DNA): TGTGCCAGCAGCGCGACAGGGAACTATGGCTACACCTTC.

The rearrangement links TRBV13 to TRBJ2-5, with TRBD1 identical over 8 bases. From germline, CDR1 is PRHDT and CDR2 FYEKMQ (reference sequence). The V and J ends lost 4 bases and 4 bases, in that order; junction bases with no gene match: 2. This CDR3 contains 13 residues. The CDR3 reads CASSSDRGETQYF. Written as DNA, the CDR3 is TGTGCCAGCAGCTCCGACAGGGGAGAGACCCAGTACTTC.

This chain connects TRBV27 to TRBJ1-1; 7 bases fit TRBD1. Germline assignment: CDR1 MNHEY and CDR2 SMNVEV (reference sequence). V lost 5 bases, J lost 3 bases, and 6 bases stayed unmatched. The CDR3 is 14 amino acids. CDR3 bases: TGTGCCAGCAGTGGGGACAGAAGATACACTGAAGCTTTCTTT. Its translation: CASSGDRRYTEAFF.

The gene calls are TRBV2 and TRBJ2-7; TRBD1 agrees at 7 bases. Germline V CDR1 and CDR2: SNHLY, FYNNEI. This CDR3 region has 14 residues. J gave up 0 bases and V 6 bases, and 5 bases lay outside the gene matches. The CDR3 DNA reads as TGTGCCAGCAGCTCGGCAGGGGGCTCCTACGAGCAGTACTTC. Its protein product is CASSSAGGSYEQYF.